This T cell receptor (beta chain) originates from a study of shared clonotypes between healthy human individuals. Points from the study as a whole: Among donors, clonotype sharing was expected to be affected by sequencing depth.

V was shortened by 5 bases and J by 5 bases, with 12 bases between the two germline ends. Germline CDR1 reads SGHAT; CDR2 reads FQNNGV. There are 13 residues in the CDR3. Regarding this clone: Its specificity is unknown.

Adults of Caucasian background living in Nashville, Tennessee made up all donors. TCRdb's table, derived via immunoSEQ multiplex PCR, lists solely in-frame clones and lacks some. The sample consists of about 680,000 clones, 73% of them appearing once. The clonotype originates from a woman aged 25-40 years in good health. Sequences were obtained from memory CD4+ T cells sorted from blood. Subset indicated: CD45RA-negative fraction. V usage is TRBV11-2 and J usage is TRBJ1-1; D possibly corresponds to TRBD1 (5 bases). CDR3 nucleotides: TGTGCCAGCAGCCGTACCCGGGGGACTGAAGCTTTCTTT. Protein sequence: CASSRTRGTEAFF.